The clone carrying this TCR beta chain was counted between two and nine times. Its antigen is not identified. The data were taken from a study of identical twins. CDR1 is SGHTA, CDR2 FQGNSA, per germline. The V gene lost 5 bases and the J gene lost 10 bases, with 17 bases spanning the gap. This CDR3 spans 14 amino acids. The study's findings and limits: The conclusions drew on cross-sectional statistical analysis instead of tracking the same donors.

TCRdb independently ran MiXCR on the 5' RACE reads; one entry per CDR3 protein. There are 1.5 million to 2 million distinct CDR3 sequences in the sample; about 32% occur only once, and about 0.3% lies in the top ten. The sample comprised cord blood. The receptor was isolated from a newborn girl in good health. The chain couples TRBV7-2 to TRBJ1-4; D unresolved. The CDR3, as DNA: TGTGCCAGCAGCCCCCGTCGGTCGGACCCAAAACTGTTTTTT. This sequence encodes CASSPRRSDPKLFF.